These 22 T cell receptor beta chains were all obtained from the same sample, sequenced in a study of regulatory T cells in long-lasting Graves disease. Stated time point: newly diagnosed GD, antithyroid drugs for less than 3 months. Making the TCR library involved RNA that had been extracted from PBMCs. Arm-PCR of CDR3 regions and iRepertoire HTBI primers were used to build TCR beta libraries. One entry per CDR3 protein results from TCRdb running MiXCR on the multiplex PCR reads. In the table there are a few hundred thousand distinct CDR3 sequences, about an eighth of which are singletons. These data were also reused for a study on T cells in Graves' hyperthyroidism and ophthalmopathy.

The specimen was peripheral blood mononuclear cells (PBMCs), collected at new diagnosis, from a patient treated with antithyroid drugs. These receptors originate from a woman in her late teens or twenties with Graves disease.

Details on this clonotype: A far more abundant clone sits one base away, making this likely a read error. V is TRBV27 and J is TRBJ2-5; 11 bases fit TRBD2. CDR1 is MNHEY, CDR2 SMNVEV, per germline (reference sequence). This CDR3 is built from 17 residues. V gave up 0 bases and J gave up 9 bases; unmatched junction bases: 12. As DNA, the CDR3 is TGTGCCAGCAGTTTATCACGTCTAGCGGGAGGCGAGGAGGCCCAGTACTTC. Translated: CASSLSRLAGGEEAQYF.

This clonotype was seen ten or more times. The chain uses TRBV15 and TRBJ1-1, with TRBD1 matching 7 bases. Germline V gives CDR1 LNHNV, CDR2 YYDKDF (reference sequence). J was trimmed by 0 bases and V by 0 bases; bases with no gene match: 1. The CDR3 totals 15 residues. CDR3 region: CATSREGQMNTEAFF. In nucleotides, the CDR3 is TGTGCCACCAGCAGAGAGGGACAGATGAACACTGAAGCTTTCTTT.

This clonotype was seen ten or more times. The J gene is TRBJ2-3, the V gene TRBV6-9; 9 bases map to TRBD1. Germline CDR1 and CDR2: MNHGY and SVAAGI. The J segment lost 3 bases and the V segment lost 3 bases, leaving 7 bases of the junction unmatched. The CDR3 length is 16 residues. The CDR3 DNA reads TGTGCCAGCAGTTACGGTATCGGACAGGGGACAGATACGCAGTATTTT. This translates into CASSYGIGQGTDTQYF.

The chain combines TRBV29-1 with TRBJ2-7, with 7 bases identical to TRBD1. The germline V gene encodes CDR1 SQVTM and CDR2 ANQGSEA. Trimming at V came to 8 bases and at J to 3 bases, leaving 25 bases not matched to a gene. CDR3 length: 18 residues. CDR3 in DNA: TGCAGCACTCATAGCCGGATGGAGACAGGGAGTCTTTACTACGAGCAGTACTTC. Translated: CSTHSRMETGSLYYEQYF.

V and J are TRBV4-3 and TRBJ1-3, with a tentative D call TRBD1 (6 bases). CDR3 length: 15 residues. Per the germline V gene, CDR1 is LGHNA and CDR2 is YSLEER. Trimming shortened V by 0 bases and J by 2 bases, and 8 bases separated the two germline ends. The CDR3 DNA follows: TGCGCCAGCAGCCAAGATCGGGGGCCTGGAAACACCATATATTTT. Translating it yields CASSQDRGPGNTIYF.

This clonotype was seen repeatedly, ten times or more. V is TRBV28 and J is TRBJ1-1; D is undetermined. This CDR3 has 10 residues. V lost 9 bases and J lost 8, with 10 bases in between. Germline V gene sequence: CDR1 MDHEN, CDR2 SYDVKM. CDR3 nucleotide sequence: TGTGCCAGATGGCCGTCAGAAGCTTTCTTT. Translating it yields CARWPSEAFF.

The table lists this clonotype with many counts. J is TRBJ1-1 and V is TRBV20-1; D is undetermined. The germline gives CDR1 DFQATT, CDR2 SNEGSKA (reference sequence). CDR3 length equals 14 residues. V was shortened by 1 base and J by 1 base, with 10 bases between the two germline ends. As DNA, the CDR3 is TGCAGTGCTAGAGTGGTGTTCAGGAACACTGAAGCTTTCTTT. This sequence encodes CSARVVFRNTEAFF.

The chain has TRBV4-1 and TRBJ1-5, with unresolved D. Germline CDR1 is MGHRA and CDR2 is YSYEKL. V lost 1 base and J lost 7, with 8 bases in between. The CDR3 spans 13 residues. CDR3 loop: CASSQVSEQPQHF. In nucleotides, the CDR3 is TGCGCCAGCAGCCAAGTATCGGAACAGCCCCAGCATTTT.

This clonotype was counted between two and nine times. No conserved phenylalanine or tryptophan ends this CDR3, so it is likely a read error. This chain connects TRBV5-1 to TRBJ2-3, with D tentatively TRBD1 (5 bases). There are 16 residues in the CDR3. Germline V lookup: CDR1 SGHRS, CDR2 YFSETQ. Trimming removed 0 bases from V and 4 bases from J, with 15 bases in between. The CDR3 is CASSLGRGWVPDTQYS. CDR3 coding DNA: TGCGCCAGCAGCTTGGGAAGGGGATGGGTACCAGATACGCAGTATTCT.

The chain has TRBV11-2 and TRBJ1-2; possibly TRBD1 for D (5 bases). The CDR3 extends over 12 amino acids. V was clipped by 7 bases and J by 2 bases, with 8 bases between them. Germline loops: CDR1 SGHAT, CDR2 FQNNGV. The chain's CDR3 is CASTKGNYGYTF. CDR3 in DNA: TGTGCCAGCACCAAGGGGAACTATGGCTACACCTTC.

This chain joins TRBV7-2 and TRBJ2-7; D remains unclear. The V gene's germline CDR1 is SGHTA and CDR2 FQGNSA. This CDR3 has 13 residues. The V and J ends lost 8 bases and 7 bases respectively, with 18 bases between them. Written as DNA, the CDR3 is TGTGCCAGCGGCCTCCAGGTGGCGTGGGAGCAGTACTTC. Protein product: CASGLQVAWEQYF.

This clonotype was seen only a few times. This chain joins TRBV4-3 and TRBJ2-2, with 10 bases identical to TRBD2. CDR3 length: 15 amino acids. V lost 5 bases and J lost 9; bases outside the gene matches: 9. Germline lookup yields CDR1 LGHNA and CDR2 YSLEER. The CDR3 coding sequence is TGCGCCAGCAGCTGGAGCGGGGGGGCCTCCCGGGAGCTGTTTTTT. Protein sequence: CASSWSGGASRELFF.

This clonotype was seen repeatedly, ten times or more. The J gene is TRBJ2-1, the V gene TRBV20-1, with 8 bases aligning to TRBD2. The germline gives CDR1 DFQATT, CDR2 SNEGSKA (reference sequence). This CDR3 has 16 amino acids. Trimming took 0 bases from V and 0 from J; bases not matched to a gene: 4. Here the CDR3 reads CSARDLREDSYNEQFF. The CDR3 bases are TGCAGTGCTAGAGATCTGCGGGAGGACTCCTACAATGAGCAGTTCTTC.

This clonotype was seen more than once but under ten times. The J gene is TRBJ2-1, the V gene TRBV7-9, with D perhaps TRBD2 (6 bases). Between the trimmed V and J ends, which lost 3 bases and 7 bases, there was a span of 13 bases. Germline CDR1 and CDR2: SEHNR and FQNEAQ (reference sequence). The CDR3 runs to 14 residues. The CDR3 sequence is CASSFPPRGNEQFF. CDR3 nucleotides: TGTGCCAGCAGCTTCCCGCCCCGGGGGAATGAGCAGTTCTTC.

This clonotype was observed a few times. The genes are TRBV29-1 and TRBJ2-1, with TRBD1 matching over 7 bases. This CDR3 is 13 amino acids long. The trim removed 7 bases at V and 2 bases at J, leaving 5 bases unmatched. The V gene's germline CDR1 is SQVTM and CDR2 ANQGSEA. Here the CDR3 DNA reads TGCAGCGGTGACAGGGTAACCTACAATGAGCAGTTCTTC. Amino acids: CSGDRVTYNEQFF.

In this sample, this clonotype turned up many times. The rearrangement links TRBV6-2 or TRBV6-3 to TRBJ2-6; the D gene could be TRBD1 or TRBD2 (5 bases each). V was cut by 4 bases and J by 1 base, with 11 bases left in between. The CDR3 has 16 amino acids. Germline V lookup: CDR1 MNHEY, CDR2 SVGEGT. As DNA, the CDR3 is TGTGCCAGCAGTTGGGTCGAGGGGTCTGGGGCCAACGTCCTGACTTTC. It is translated as CASSWVEGSGANVLTF.

The chain is built from TRBV7-2 and TRBJ2-3, with 11 bases fitting TRBD2. CDR1 is SGHTA, CDR2 FQGNSA, per germline. V gave up 5 bases and J gave up 6 bases; unmatched junction bases: 7. This CDR3 has 15 residues. CDR3 DNA sequence: TGTGCCAGCAGCCTTAGCGGGAGGGTTACGGATACGCAGTATTTT. Amino acid sequence: CASSLSGRVTDTQYF.

This clonotype was seen many times. The chain links TRBV3-1 to TRBJ2-3, with D tentatively TRBD2 (5 bases). Trimming cost V 0 bases and J 5 bases, with 18 bases left between them. CDR1 is LGHDT and CDR2 is YNNKEL in the germline V gene (reference sequence). The CDR3 totals 17 residues. The CDR3 sequence is CASSQDLVQPEEDTQYF. The CDR3 nucleotides are TGTGCCAGCAGCCAAGATCTGGTCCAACCGGAGGAAGATACGCAGTATTTT.

This clonotype has only a few counts. The chain combines TRBV5-1 with TRBJ2-5; D is uncertain. This CDR3 region has 15 residues. The germline V and J ends were trimmed by 0 bases and 0 bases, with 9 bases remaining between them. The germline CDR1 and CDR2 sequences are SGHRS and YFSETQ. CDR3 bases: TGCGCCAGCAGCTTGGGAGTATCGTACCAAGAGACCCAGTACTTC. Translating gives CASSLGVSYQETQYF.

This clonotype has ten or more counts. The rearrangement joins TRBV7-2 to TRBJ1-4; tentatively, D is TRBD1 (6 bases). CDR3 size: 13 residues. Germline CDR1 is SGHTA and CDR2 is FQGNSA. The ends were cut back, 5 bases at V and 13 bases at J, with 17 bases in the middle. Here the CDR3 DNA reads TGTGCCAGCAGCACCACAGGGCGGGGGGGACTGTTTTTT. This sequence encodes CASSTTGRGGLFF. The whole variable domain, filled in from reference TRBV7-2 and TRBJ1-4, reads GAGVSQSPSNKVTEKGKDVELRCDPISGHTALYWYRQSLGQGLEFLIYFQGNSAPDKSGLPSDRFSAERTGGSVSTLTIQRTQQEDSAVYLCASSTTGRGGLFFGSGTQLSVL.

Ten or more counts support this clonotype. The chain joins TRBV7-9 to TRBJ1-4; D is possibly TRBD1 (6 bases). There are 18 residues in the CDR3. Deletions cut 5 bases from V and 0 bases from J, with 19 bases between. Germline CDR1 and CDR2: SEHNR and FQNEAQ (reference sequence). The DNA for the CDR3 is TGTGCCAGCAGCCGTCTACTGGGGGGGCGTGCAACTAATGAAAAACTGTTTTTT. Translated, it gives CASSRLLGGRATNEKLFF.

The gene calls are TRBV30 and TRBJ2-3; 10 bases line up with TRBD1. Looked up from germline, CDR1 is GTSNPN and CDR2 is SVGIG (reference sequence). The CDR3 runs 14 residues. The trim removed 3 bases at V and 4 bases at J, leaving 4 bases unmatched. CDR3 in amino acids: CAWSRGQGADTQYF. Written as DNA, the CDR3 is TGTGCCTGGAGCCGAGGACAGGGGGCAGATACGCAGTATTTT.